This section outlines one T cell receptor (beta chain) sequence together with its context. After removal of 4 bases from V and 3 bases from J, the junction contained 9 bases not matched to a gene. The CDR3 has 16 amino acids. The germline CDR1 and CDR2 sequences are SGHNT and YYREEE (reference sequence). Per the original data handling: Reference gene primer amplification gave estimated nucleated cell counts. Sequenced by immunoSEQ multiplex PCR; TCRdb stores in-frame clones only, minus some. V, J and clone size derive from that table, while D and trimming were established from the DNA sequence. The sample contains approximately 210,000 clones, 80% to 90% of which appear only once. The data belong to a study of blood T cell repertoires in COVID-19.

V gene TRBV5-4 combines with J gene TRBJ1-3; 8 positions agree with TRBD1. Material for sequencing was peripheral blood. This clonotype was obtained from a woman aged 45 to 65 with active or convalescent COVID-19. DNA of the CDR3: TGTGCCAGCAGCCAAGGACAGGGACGAAGTGGAAACACCATATATTTT. Amino acids: CASSQGQGRSGNTIYF.